The rows below give T cell receptor beta chains drawn from one sample of a study of blood T cell repertoires in COVID-19. Method: immunoSEQ multiplex PCR; TCRdb's copy keeps in-frame clones and lacks some. Of about 48,000 clones in the sample, 90% were seen once. The material sequenced was peripheral blood. The source is a man aged 65 to 79 with acute or convalescent COVID-19. Both conserved end residues are part of each CDR3. A D gene is named only where the DNA matches it firmly. Not all rows give a size; the values are once, few, many and, for expanded clones, a class.

J	D	size	V	CDR3	DNA
TRBJ1-4	-	-	TRBV6-6	CASSPPQGSSEKLFF	TGTGCCAGCAGTCCTCCCCAGGGGTCCTCGGAAAAACTGTTTTTT
TRBJ2-2	TRBD2	once	TRBV3-1/TRBV3-2	CASSQDPASGVVGELFF	TGTGCCAGCAGCCAAGACCCTGCCAGCGGGGTCGTCGGGGAGCTGTTTTTT
TRBJ2-5	TRBD1	-	TRBV6-2/TRBV6-3	CASSPPGGGKTQYF	TGTGCCAGCAGCCCCCCAGGGGGCGGAAAGACCCAGTACTTC
TRBJ2-1	-	-	TRBV7-2	CASNPPGGARTYNEQFF	TGTGCCAGCAACCCCCCGGGGGGCGCCCGAACCTACAATGAGCAGTTCTTC
TRBJ1-5	TRBD1	-	TRBV19	CASMDRGGNQPQHF	TGTGCCAGTATGGACAGGGGTGGCAATCAGCCCCAGCATTTT
TRBJ2-3	-	-	TRBV6-6	CASSSQGRVTDTQYF	TGTGCCAGCAGTTCCCAGGGTAGAGTCACAGATACGCAGTATTTT
TRBJ1-3	-	-	TRBV14	CASSPDRRNTIYF	TGTGCCAGCAGCCCCGACAGGAGAAACACCATATATTTT
TRBJ2-3	TRBD2	-	TRBV27	CASSLPTSGVRTSTDTQYF	TGTGCCAGCAGTCTCCCGACTAGCGGGGTAAGAACAAGCACAGATACGCAGTATTTT
TRBJ1-5	-	-	TRBV5-1	CASSLDRASNQPQHF	TGCGCCAGCAGCTTGGACAGGGCCAGCAATCAGCCCCAGCATTTT
TRBJ1-1	TRBD1	-	TRBV5-1	CASSLPRTGRVNTEAFF	TGCGCCAGCAGCTTGCCCAGGACAGGGAGGGTCAACACTGAAGCTTTCTTT
TRBJ1-5	TRBD1	-	TRBV4-2	CASSQGSRGRLQPQHF	TGTGCCAGCAGCCAAGGGTCCAGGGGGCGTTTGCAGCCCCAGCATTTT
TRBJ2-5	-	-	TRBV5-1	CASSLTLTPSETQYF	TGCGCCAGCAGCTTGACGCTCACTCCCTCAGAGACCCAGTACTTC
TRBJ2-7	-	few	TRBV21-1	CASSKDFRRLLEQYF	TGTGCCAGCAGCAAAGATTTCCGGAGGTTATTGGAGCAGTACTTC
TRBJ1-2	-	-	TRBV5-1	CASSPYGGRSGYTF	TGCGCCAGCAGCCCTTACGGGGGGCGGAGTGGCTACACCTTC
TRBJ2-7	TRBD1	-	TRBV6-1	CASSEGQGSSYEQYF	TGTGCCAGCAGTGAAGGACAGGGGAGCTCCTACGAGCAGTACTTC
TRBJ2-7	-	once	TRBV4-3	CASSQDRNRASYEQYF	TGCGCCAGCAGCCAAGATCGTAACAGGGCGTCCTACGAGCAGTACTTC
TRBJ1-5	-	-	TRBV12-3/TRBV12-4	CASSFRMSQPQHF	TGTGCCAGCAGTTTCAGGATGAGCCAGCCCCAGCATTTT
TRBJ1-2	TRBD1	-	TRBV7-9	CASEGTGGYHAGGYTF	TGTGCCAGCGAGGGGACAGGGGGCTACCATGCCGGCGGCTACACCTTC
TRBJ1-4	TRBD1	-	TRBV7-6	CASSLGGQGVEKLFF	TGTGCCAGCAGCTTAGGGGGACAGGGCGTTGAAAAACTGTTTTTT
TRBJ1-5	TRBD1	-	TRBV6-5	CASKPGQGSNQPQHF	TGTGCCAGCAAGCCGGGACAGGGCTCCAATCAGCCCCAGCATTTT
TRBJ2-2	-	few	TRBV5-5	CASMFLNTGELFF	TGTGCCAGCATGTTCCTGAACACCGGGGAGCTGTTTTTT
TRBJ1-1	-	few	TRBV25-1	CASPLQKNTEAFF	TGTGCCAGCCCCTTACAGAAGAACACTGAAGCTTTCTTT